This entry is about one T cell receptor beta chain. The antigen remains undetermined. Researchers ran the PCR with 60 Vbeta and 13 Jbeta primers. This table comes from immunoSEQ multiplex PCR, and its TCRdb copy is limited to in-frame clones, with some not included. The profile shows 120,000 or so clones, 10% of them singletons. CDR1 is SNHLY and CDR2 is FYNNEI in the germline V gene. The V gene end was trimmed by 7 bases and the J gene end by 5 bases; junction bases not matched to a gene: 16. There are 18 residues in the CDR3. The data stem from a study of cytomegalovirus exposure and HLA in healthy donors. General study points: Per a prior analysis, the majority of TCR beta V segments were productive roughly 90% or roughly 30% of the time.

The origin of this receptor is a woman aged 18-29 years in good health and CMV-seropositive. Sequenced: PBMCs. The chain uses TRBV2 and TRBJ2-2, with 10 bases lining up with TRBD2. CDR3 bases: TGTGCCAGCAAGCAAATAGCGGGAGGCCACCTTGGGACCGGGGAGCTGTTTTTT. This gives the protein CASKQIAGGHLGTGELFF.